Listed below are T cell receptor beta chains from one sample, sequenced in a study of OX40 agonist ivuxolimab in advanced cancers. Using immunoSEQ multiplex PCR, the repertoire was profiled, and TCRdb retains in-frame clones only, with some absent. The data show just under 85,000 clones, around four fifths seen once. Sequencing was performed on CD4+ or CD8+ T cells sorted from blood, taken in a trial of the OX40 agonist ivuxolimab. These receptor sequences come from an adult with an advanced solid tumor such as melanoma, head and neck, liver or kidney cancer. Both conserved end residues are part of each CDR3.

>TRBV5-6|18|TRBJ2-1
CASSLWVPGWGYEDEQFF
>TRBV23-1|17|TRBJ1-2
CASSQCARTWVNYGYTF
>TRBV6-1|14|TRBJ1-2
CASSANRGGYGYTF
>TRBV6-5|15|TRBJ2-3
CASSRQGRITNTQYF
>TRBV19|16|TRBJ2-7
CASSTFSGRGIYEQYF
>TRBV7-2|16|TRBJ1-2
CASSLDNLRRRGGYTF
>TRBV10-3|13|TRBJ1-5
CASTQDLNQPQHF
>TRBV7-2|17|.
CASSLEAGTGLSYEQYF
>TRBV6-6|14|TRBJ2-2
CAAATGGFTGELFF
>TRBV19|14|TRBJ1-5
CASNGQGGNQPQHF
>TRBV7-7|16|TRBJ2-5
CASSLGSASGEETQYF
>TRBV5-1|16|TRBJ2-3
CASSPQGQGGTDTQYF
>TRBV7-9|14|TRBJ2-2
CASSQGRVTGELFF
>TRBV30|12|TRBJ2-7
CAWSVQGLEQYF
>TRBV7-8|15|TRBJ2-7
CASSRSPLAGPTRYF
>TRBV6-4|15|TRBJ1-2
CASSDGGVGSYGYTF
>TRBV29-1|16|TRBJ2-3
CSVEAQGAYGTDTQYF
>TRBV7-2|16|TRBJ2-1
CASSTGTGDSYNEQFF
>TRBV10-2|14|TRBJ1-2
CASSESRNAYGYTF
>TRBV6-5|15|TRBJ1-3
CASSLATGSGNTIYF
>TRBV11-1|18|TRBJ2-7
CASSLEEAGTDSTYEQYF
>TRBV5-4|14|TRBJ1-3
CASSLRGAGNTIYF
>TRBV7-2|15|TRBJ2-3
CASSLQGQNTDTQYF
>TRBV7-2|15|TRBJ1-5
CASSLDQGRNQPQHF
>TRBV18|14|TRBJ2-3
CASSQGGLTDTQYF
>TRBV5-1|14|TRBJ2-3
CASSSGTGTDTQYF
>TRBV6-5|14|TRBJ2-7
CASSYRDRAYEQYF
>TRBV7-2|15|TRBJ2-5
CASSSAPGGQETQYF